A selection of T cell receptor beta chains follows, all from one sample in a study of blood T cell repertoires in COVID-19. Sequenced by immunoSEQ multiplex PCR; TCRdb stores in-frame clones only, minus some. The sample consists of about 120,000 clones, over 65% of them appearing once. The sequenced sample consisted of peripheral blood. These receptors were taken from a human donor with acute or convalescent COVID-19. The donor label of this sample is uncertain. Both conserved end residues are part of each CDR3. The order of the fields is J gene, V gene, D gene, CDR3 protein. The D gene is left open where the match is weak.

TRBJ2-3	TRBV29-1	.	CSLGGGFTDTQYF
TRBJ1-2	TRBV18	TRBD1	CASSPTGDYGYTF
TRBJ1-2	TRBV24-1	.	CATSDLTGNYGYTF
TRBJ2-7	TRBV19	TRBD1	CASSISLTGGYEQYF
TRBJ1-6	TRBV9	TRBD1	CASSVGQGWRSPLHF
TRBJ1-1	TRBV10-3	TRBD1	CAISLTGGKNTEAFF
TRBJ1-6	TRBV7-9	.	CASSLRQGNSPLHF
TRBJ2-3	TRBV7-9	.	CASTSVLTVTDTQYF
TRBJ1-3	TRBV19	TRBD1	CASSRQGGSGNTIYF
TRBJ1-5	TRBV5-6	TRBD1	CASSSRDRGVANQPQHF
TRBJ2-5	TRBV3-1/TRBV3-2	TRBD2	CASSRSGAETQYF
TRBJ2-6	TRBV6-4	.	CASRRTGTGANVLTF
TRBJ1-1	TRBV12-3/TRBV12-4	.	CASSYPPPGEAFF
TRBJ2-3	TRBV11-3	.	CASSGAGGTDTQYF
TRBJ2-7	TRBV7-2	.	CASSFAPSARAIVYEQYF
TRBJ1-2	TRBV19	TRBD1	CASSMAGTANYGYTF
TRBJ1-2	TRBV6-1	.	CASSGRRDGRNLYGYTF
TRBJ2-1	TRBV19	.	CASIPQRGSYNEQFF
TRBJ2-3	TRBV5-4	.	CASSLLGSDSEFADTQYF